Presented here are 22 T cell receptor beta chains from one specimen sequenced in a study of cytomegalovirus exposure and HLA in healthy donors. A multiplex PCR was run with 60 Vbeta primers and 13 Jbeta primers. The table came from immunoSEQ multiplex PCR; TCRdb's copy has only in-frame clones and leaves some out. The table lists fewer than 200,000 clones, around 80% of them singletons. What was sequenced was PBMCs. The receptor source for this set is a girl aged 2-10 years in good health and CMV-seropositive.

The chain couples TRBV19 to TRBJ2-7; 8 nucleotides align to TRBD2. Germline CDR1 is LNHDA and CDR2 is SQIVND (reference sequence). Unmatched junction bases numbered 12, after V lost 7 bases and J lost 4 bases. This CDR3 has 15 amino acids. The CDR3: CASIPPGGGLYEQYF. DNA of the CDR3: TGTGCCAGTATTCCACCCGGGGGGGGGTTGTACGAGCAGTACTTC.

V usage is TRBV11-2 and J usage is TRBJ1-1, with 8 bases identical to TRBD1. V trimming: 3 bases; J trimming: 11 bases; junction bases outside the gene matches: 11. From germline, CDR1 is SGHAT and CDR2 FQNNGV. The length of the CDR3 is 14 residues. CDR3 region: CASSLGQAGVGAFF. The CDR3 DNA is TGTGCCAGCAGCTTGGGACAGGCTGGGGTAGGTGCTTTCTTT.

V and J are TRBV6-5 and TRBJ2-2, with D perhaps TRBD1 (6 bases). Germline V gene data show CDR1 as MNHEY and CDR2 as SVGAGI. There are 15 residues in the CDR3. The V gene lost 4 bases and the J gene lost 7 bases, with 16 bases spanning the gap. The CDR3 bases are TGTGCCAGCAGTTCCTTCCTGACAGGCGGCGGGGAGCTGTTTTTT. Protein sequence: CASSSFLTGGGELFF.

This clone was found once. This rearrangement joins TRBV6-5 to TRBJ2-3; possible D gene TRBD2, 5 bases. V lost 8 bases and J 0 bases, leaving 9 bases between the germline ends. The CDR3 is 13 residues long. CDR1 is MNHEY, CDR2 SVGAGI, per germline. The CDR3 bases are TGTGCCAGCGCCCGGGGAAGCACAGATACGCAGTATTTT. It yields the protein CASARGSTDTQYF.

V and J are TRBV30 and TRBJ1-2, with D tentatively TRBD1 (6 bases). CDR1 GTSNPN and CDR2 SVGIG come from the germline V gene (reference sequence). The CDR3 is 12 amino acids. V was clipped by 4 bases and J by 8 bases, with 14 bases between them. In nucleotides, the CDR3 is TGTGCCTGGACACAGGGATCGGGCGGCTACACCTTC. This codes for CAWTQGSGGYTF.

The chain couples TRBV5-1 to TRBJ1-5; D remains ambiguous. The germline V gene encodes CDR1 SGHRS and CDR2 YFSETQ. The CDR3 runs 19 residues. With 3 bases removed from V and 7 bases from J, the gap between germline ends came to 29 bases. The CDR3 loop is CASSSPMIYFQLVRQPQHF. The CDR3 DNA is TGCGCCAGCAGCTCCCCAATGATATACTTTCAGTTAGTGAGGCAGCCCCAGCATTTT.

The chain combines TRBV7-8 with TRBJ2-1, with a tentative D call TRBD2 (6 bases). The germline V and J ends were trimmed by 5 bases and 3 bases, with 14 bases remaining between them. The CDR3 runs 15 residues. The germline CDR1 and CDR2 sequences are SGHVS and FQNEAQ. CDR3 region: CASSPRTIVYNEQFF. CDR3 coding DNA: TGTGCCAGCAGCCCACGGACTATCGTCTACAATGAGCAGTTCTTC. Using reference TRBV7-8 and TRBJ2-1 for the parts outside the CDR3, the full variable domain is GAGVSQSPRYKVAKRGQDVALRCDPISGHVSLFWYQQALGQGPEFLTYFQNEAQLDKSGLPSDRFFAERPEGSVSTLKIQRTQQEDSAVYLCASSPRTIVYNEQFFGPGTRLTVL.

This clone was recorded once. This chain joins TRBV28 and TRBJ1-2, with TRBD1 identical over 8 bases. The CDR3 consists of 14 residues. The V gene end was trimmed by 5 bases and the J gene end by 0 bases; junction bases not matched to a gene: 2. Per germline, CDR1 MDHEN and CDR2 SYDVKM. The CDR3 DNA is TGTGCCAGCAGTCCGACAGGGGCTAACTATGGCTACACCTTC. Protein product: CASSPTGANYGYTF.

The DNA of the CDR3 is TGTGCCAGCAGCTTATCTTCCCCTAGGACGAGGGTCGGAGGTGGAAACACCATATATTTT. Amino acids: CASSLSSPRTRVGGGNTIYF. This chain uses TRBV7-6 with TRBJ1-3; D gene ambiguous. The V gene lost 2 bases and the J gene lost 3 bases, with 26 bases spanning the gap. CDR1 is SGHVS, CDR2 FNYEAQ, per germline. The CDR3 is 20 amino acids.

J is TRBJ1-4 and V is TRBV9; D not resolved. The CDR3 length is 14 residues. In germline, CDR1 is SGDLS, CDR2 YYNGEE. V was shortened by 3 bases and J by 4 bases, with 10 bases between the two germline ends. CDR3: CASSEATGNEKLFF. DNA for the CDR3: TGTGCCAGCAGCGAGGCTACGGGTAATGAAAAACTGTTTTTT.

This chain's CDR3 is CATSRDREYEKLFF. CDR3 DNA: TGTGCCACCAGCAGGGACAGGGAGTATGAAAAACTGTTTTTT. The chain uses TRBV15 and TRBJ1-4; 8 positions agree with TRBD1. The CDR3 spans 14 residues. After removal of 3 bases from V and 6 bases from J, the junction contained 3 bases not matched to a gene. The germline V gene has CDR1 LNHNV and CDR2 YYDKDF (reference sequence).

This clone was seen a single time. This chain joins TRBV5-4 and TRBJ2-1, with a possible D match to TRBD2 (5 bases). CDR1 and CDR2 (germline): SGHNT, YYREEE (reference sequence). The CDR3 consists of 15 residues. V gave up 4 bases and J gave up 5 bases, with 16 bases separating them. For the CDR3, the DNA is TGTGCCAGCAGCGGTGATGTGCTAGCCCACAATGAGCAGTTCTTC. This encodes CASSGDVLAHNEQFF.

This clone was counted a single time. The J gene is TRBJ1-1, the V gene TRBV5-4; D is unresolved. Germline values: CDR1 SGHNT, CDR2 YYREEE (reference sequence). V was shortened by 0 bases and J by 7 bases, with 10 bases between the two germline ends. This CDR3 region has 13 residues. The CDR3 protein is CASSLVGVGEAFF. CDR3 DNA: TGTGCCAGCAGCTTGGTCGGGGTCGGTGAAGCTTTCTTT.

Notes on this clone: This same CDR3 is encoded by further DNA sequences in the sample. The genes are TRBV30 and TRBJ1-1, with D possibly being TRBD1 (6 bases). There are 15 residues in the CDR3. Trimming took 3 bases from V and 4 from J, leaving 18 bases between them. CDR1 is GTSNPN, CDR2 SVGIG, per germline (reference sequence). The CDR3 region has the DNA TGTGCCTGGAGGGGACACCTGCAAAGGAGCACTGAAGCTTTCTTT. Its translation is CAWRGHLQRSTEAFF.

The chain links TRBV25-1 to TRBJ2-3; no definite D call. Germline CDR1 reads MGHDK; CDR2 reads SYGVNS. V lost 1 base and J 5 bases, leaving 4 bases between the germline ends. CDR3 length: 12 residues. CDR3 protein: CASSEFKDTQYF. The CDR3 region has the DNA TGTGCCAGCAGTGAATTCAAAGATACGCAGTATTTT.

V usage is TRBV4-1 and J usage is TRBJ2-1; 11 positions match TRBD2. The CDR3 has 19 amino acids. The V and J ends lost 1 base and 2 bases, in that order; junction bases with no gene match: 10. Germline loops: CDR1 MGHRA, CDR2 YSYEKL. The CDR3, as DNA: TGCGCCAGCAGCCAAGTGAGGACTAGCGGGCCGGCTGCCTACAATGAGCAGTTCTTC. Amino acid sequence: CASSQVRTSGPAAYNEQFF.

This clone was seen only a few times. This chain joins TRBV4-1 and TRBJ2-7; 9 nucleotides agree with TRBD2. The CDR3 totals 16 residues. The ends lost 0 bases at V and 4 bases at J; junction bases unmatched: 7. Germline assignment: CDR1 MGHRA and CDR2 YSYEKL. CDR3 in amino acids: CASSQEISGSRYEQYF. The CDR3 nucleotides are TGCGCCAGCAGCCAAGAGATTAGCGGGAGTCGGTACGAGCAGTACTTC.

This chain uses TRBV7-2 with TRBJ2-5, with 7 bases fitting TRBD2. Germline CDR1 is SGHTA and CDR2 is FQGNSA. Trimming removed 2 bases from V and 5 bases from J; junction bases left unmatched: 17. The CDR3 runs 18 residues. The CDR3 is CASSLRWLGQSRGETQYF. The CDR3 DNA reads TGTGCCAGCAGCTTACGGTGGCTCGGACAATCGCGGGGGGAGACCCAGTACTTC. The variable domain in full, with the rest retrieved from reference TRBV7-2 and TRBJ2-5, is GAGVSQSPSNKVTEKGKDVELRCDPISGHTALYWYRQSLGQGLEFLIYFQGNSAPDKSGLPSDRFSAERTGGSVSTLTIQRTQQEDSAVYLCASSLRWLGQSRGETQYFGPGTRLLVL.

This chain uses TRBV6-6 with TRBJ2-5; TRBD1 aligns across 8 bases. V trimming: 5 bases; J trimming: 5 bases; junction bases outside the gene matches: 13. The germline V gene encodes CDR1 MNHNY and CDR2 SVGAGI (reference sequence). The CDR3 is made up of 16 amino acids. The CDR3 bases are TGTGCCAGCAGTCAGGGGGCAGGGTCATCCACCGAGACCCAGTACTTC. The encoded protein is CASSQGAGSSTETQYF.

The chain couples TRBV19 to TRBJ2-1, with 8 bases identical to TRBD2. Germline V gives CDR1 LNHDA, CDR2 SQIVND (reference sequence). The CDR3 covers 15 residues. Trimming took 3 bases from V and 7 from J; bases not matched to a gene: 8. CDR3 sequence: CASSISSGSMNEQFF. Here the CDR3 DNA reads TGTGCCAGTAGTATTTCGAGCGGGAGTATGAATGAGCAGTTCTTC. The variable domain in full, completed from reference TRBV19 and TRBJ2-1, reads DGGITQSPKYLFRKEGQNVTLSCEQNLNHDAMYWYRQDPGQGLRLIYYSQIVNDFQKGDIAEGYSVSREKKESFPLTVTSAQKNPTAFYLCASSISSGSMNEQFFGPGTRLTVL.

V gene TRBV1 combines with J gene TRBJ1-2; TRBD1, the D gene given by the table, was not confirmed from the DNA. TRBV1 is flagged as a pseudogene. The CDR3 is made up of 14 amino acids. DNA of the CDR3: TGCACCAGGAGGTGGCAGGGGGCAAGTTATGGCTACACCTTC. Translation gives CTRRWQGASYGYTF.

This chain joins TRBV6-1 and TRBJ2-1; weak D call: TRBD1 (6 bases). This CDR3 is built from 15 residues. Between the trimmed V and J ends, which lost 7 bases and 10 bases, there was a span of 23 bases. Looked up from germline, CDR1 is MNHNS and CDR2 is SASEGT. Here the CDR3 reads CASKQGQGTSYEQFF. DNA for the CDR3: TGTGCCAGCAAGCAAGGGCAGGGGACCTCCTACGAGCAGTTCTTC.